The sequence of this T cell receptor (beta chain) was determined in a study of cytomegalovirus exposure and HLA in healthy donors. Study conclusions and caveats: Other equally common chains were less clonally expanded than HLA-associated TCR beta chains, a later analysis showed. Researchers counted roughly 160 TCR beta chains as cytomegalovirus-associated. A likely sequencing artifact accounted for one observed cluster of highly shared sequence variants. Rarity marked most TCR sequences, yet some public TCRs occurred in many donors.

PCR used 60 Vbeta primers and 13 Jbeta primers. Produced via immunoSEQ multiplex PCR; TCRdb's table is partial and in-frame only. The sample comprises 150,000 to 200,000 clones, roughly 80% of which are singletons, and 6% to 8% rests with the top ten. From germline, CDR1 is MDHEN and CDR2 SYDVKM. The length of the CDR3 is 15 residues. Between the trimmed V and J ends, which lost 6 bases and 7 bases, there was a span of 22 bases. Points on this clone: Antigen specificity is unknown.

The sequencing sample was made of PBMCs. This TCR derives from a woman between 50 and 59 years old in good health and CMV-seropositive. The chain has TRBV28 and TRBJ2-7, with a possible D match to TRBD1 (8 bases). The CDR3 DNA sequence: TGTGCCAGCAGCTACACAGGGGGGGGAAGGAGGGAGCAGTACTTC. The encoded protein is CASSYTGGGRREQYF.